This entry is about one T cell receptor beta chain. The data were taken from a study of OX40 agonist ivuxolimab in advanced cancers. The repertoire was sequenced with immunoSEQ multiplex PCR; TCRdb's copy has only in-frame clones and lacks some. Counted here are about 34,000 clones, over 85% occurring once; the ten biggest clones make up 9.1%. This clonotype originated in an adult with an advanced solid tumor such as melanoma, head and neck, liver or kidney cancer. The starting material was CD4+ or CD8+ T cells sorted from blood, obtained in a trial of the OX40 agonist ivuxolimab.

The CDR3 loop is CASRAGVSYEQYF. The CDR3 DNA sequence: TGTGCCAGCAGGGCGGGAGTCTCCTACGAGCAGTACTTC. V and J are TRBV6-1 and TRBJ2-7; TRBD2 aligns across 7 bases. The CDR3 is 13 amino acids. CDR1 and CDR2 (germline): MNHNS, SASEGT. The V segment lost 6 bases and the J segment 0 bases; nucleotides outside the gene matches: 2.